These T cell receptor beta chains were read from a single sample in a study of cytomegalovirus exposure and HLA in healthy donors. Libraries were prepared by immunoSEQ multiplex PCR; TCRdb keeps only in-frame clonotypes and omits some of them. The profile shows 90,000 to 110,000 clones, 81% of them singletons. Sequenced sample: PBMCs. Receptor source: a woman younger than 45 in good health and CMV-seronegative. CDR3s include the opening cysteine and the closing phenylalanine or tryptophan. Fields, in order: V gene, clone size, D gene, J gene, CDR3 protein, CDR3 DNA. D genes are given only for firm matches. Some rows have no size entry. The others give once, few or many, or a class for an expanded clone.

TRBV5-4	.	.	TRBJ1-2	CASSPDGGSNYGYTF	TGTGCCAGCAGCCCCGATGGAGGCTCTAACTATGGCTACACCTTC
TRBV5-1	.	.	TRBJ1-1	CASSLDSATEAFF	TGCGCCAGCAGCTTGGACAGTGCCACTGAAGCTTTCTTT
TRBV6-1	once	.	TRBJ1-1	CASSEEGTTWNTEAFF	TGTGCCAGCAGTGAGGAGGGGACGACATGGAACACTGAAGCTTTCTTT
TRBV20-1	.	.	TRBJ2-7	CSASSSYEQYF	TGCAGTGCTAGCTCCTCCTACGAGCAGTACTTC
TRBV5-8	.	.	TRBJ1-4	CASSLAGRGQGEKLFF	TGTGCCAGCAGCTTGGCCGGGAGGGGTCAGGGTGAAAAACTGTTTTTT
TRBV5-1	.	TRBD2	TRBJ2-4	CASTSDVGLAGGIQYF	TGCGCCAGCACCTCTGACGTGGGACTAGCGGGAGGCATTCAGTACTTC
TRBV21-1	.	.	TRBJ2-7	CASSPPGQGMDEQYF	TGTGCCAGCAGCCCCCCCGGACAGGGTATGGACGAGCAGTACTTC
TRBV19	.	TRBD2	TRBJ2-1	CASSIDIAGGPLNEQFF	TGTGCCAGTAGTATAGATATAGCGGGAGGGCCCCTGAATGAGCAGTTCTTC
TRBV5-5	.	TRBD1	TRBJ2-3	CASSPYQGVGDTQYF	TGTGCCAGCAGCCCGTACCAGGGGGTGGGAGATACGCAGTATTTT
TRBV10-3	.	.	TRBJ2-5	CAISVGSDQETQYF	TGTGCCATCAGTGTTGGCAGCGACCAAGAGACCCAGTACTTC
TRBV10-3	.	.	TRBJ2-1	CAITGTGQRETYNEQFF	TGTGCCATCACCGGGACAGGGCAGCGGGAGACCTACAATGAGCAGTTCTTC
TRBV4-2	once	TRBD2	TRBJ2-5	CASSQDFGDGTSGRAGETQYF	TGTGCCAGCAGCCAAGATTTCGGGGACGGGACTAGCGGGAGGGCCGGAGAGACCCAGTACTTC
TRBV19	once	TRBD2	TRBJ2-7	CASSMAGTSGSEQYF	TGTGCCAGTAGTATGGCGGGGACTAGCGGGAGCGAGCAGTACTTC
TRBV9	.	TRBD2	TRBJ2-1	CASSLKAGVYNEQFF	TGTGCCAGCAGCCTCAAAGCGGGAGTTTACAATGAGCAGTTCTTC
TRBV6-4	.	TRBD1	TRBJ1-1	CASSDSLLGQGKQLF	TGTGCCAGCAGTGACTCGCTCTTAGGACAGGGCAAGCAACTCTTT
TRBV2	.	.	TRBJ2-3	CASSRSLRSTDTQYF	TGTGCCAGCAGCCGCTCACTTCGGAGCACAGATACGCAGTATTTT
TRBV19	.	.	TRBJ2-7	CASSIGRGPYEQYF	TGTGCCAGTAGTATAGGGAGGGGACCCTACGAGCAGTACTTC
TRBV7-3	.	TRBD2	TRBJ2-3	CASSYGGTSGEWDTQYF	TGTGCCAGCAGCTATGGGGGGACTAGCGGGGAATGGGATACGCAGTATTTT
TRBV11-1	.	TRBD2	TRBJ2-5	CASSSRLAGVETQYF	TGTGCCAGCAGCTCACGACTAGCGGGAGTAGAGACCCAGTACTTC
TRBV7-2	.	TRBD2	TRBJ2-1	CASSQTGTSVPQFF	TGTGCCAGCAGCCAGACCGGGACTAGTGTTCCGCAGTTCTTC
TRBV30	.	TRBD2	TRBJ2-2	CAWVSGRANTGELFF	TGTGCCTGGGTGAGCGGGAGGGCGAACACCGGGGAGCTGTTTTTT
TRBV18	.	.	TRBJ1-1	CASSPPAGNEAFF	TGTGCCAGCTCACCACCGGCGGGGAATGAAGCTTTCTTT
TRBV9	.	TRBD2	TRBJ2-7	CASSATSGTEQYF	TGTGCCAGCAGCGCGACTAGCGGCACAGAGCAGTACTTC
TRBV5-1	.	TRBD2	TRBJ2-7	CASSGTSGSYEQYF	TGCGCCAGCAGCGGAACTAGCGGGTCCTACGAGCAGTACTTC
TRBV5-4	.	.	TRBJ2-7	CASSRPGAYEQYF	TGTGCCAGCAGCCGACCAGGGGCCTACGAGCAGTACTTC
TRBV18	.	.	TRBJ2-4	CASSPDGSPSGIQYF	TGTGCCAGCTCACCAGATGGGTCCCCAAGCGGCATTCAGTACTTC
TRBV10-3	once	.	TRBJ1-3	CAISEFGGASGNTIYF	TGTGCCATCAGTGAGTTCGGGGGGGCGTCAGGAAACACCATATATTTT
TRBV4-1	few	.	TRBJ2-1	CASSQVQVGYNEQFF	TGCGCCAGCAGCCAAGTTCAGGTCGGATACAATGAGCAGTTCTTC
TRBV9	.	TRBD2	TRBJ2-3	CASSTRSLAGTDTQYF	TGTGCCAGCAGCACTAGGTCACTAGCGGGCACAGATACGCAGTATTTT
TRBV13	.	TRBD1	TRBJ2-7	CASSPSGTGKYEQYF	TGTGCCAGCAGTCCCTCCGGGACAGGGAAGTACGAGCAGTACTTC
TRBV11-2	.	.	TRBJ1-2	CASSLDPGGPGYTF	TGTGCCAGCAGCTTAGACCCCGGGGGGCCTGGCTACACCTTC
TRBV2	.	TRBD2	TRBJ2-5	CASTAGEVETQYF	TGTGCCAGCACGGCGGGAGAGGTTGAGACCCAGTACTTC
TRBV5-8	.	TRBD1	TRBJ2-6	CASSLPSGTGGDGANVLTF	TGTGCCAGCAGCCTCCCTTCCGGGACAGGGGGTGATGGGGCCAACGTCCTGACTTTC
TRBV11-2	.	TRBD1	TRBJ2-4	CASSLRQGNIQYF	TGTGCCAGCAGCCTAAGACAGGGAAACATTCAGTACTTC
TRBV5-1	few	.	TRBJ2-5	CASSLAGIIGPQETQYF	TGCGCCAGCAGCTTGGCGGGGATAATCGGCCCCCAAGAGACCCAGTACTTC
TRBV13	.	.	TRBJ1-3	CASSEQGWGGNTIYF	TGTGCCAGCAGTGAGCAGGGGTGGGGTGGAAACACCATATATTTT
TRBV5-8	.	.	TRBJ1-2	CASSPDRTYGYTF	TGTGCCAGCAGCCCCGACAGAACCTATGGCTACACCTTC
TRBV7-9	few	.	TRBJ1-6	CASSLVIGSNSPLHF	TGTGCCAGCAGCTTAGTTATCGGGTCTAATTCACCCCTCCACTTT
TRBV23-1	.	.	TRBJ2-5	CASSQWWAETQYF	TGCGCCAGCAGTCAATGGTGGGCGGAGACCCAGTACTTC
TRBV18	.	TRBD1	TRBJ1-1	CASSPRRGLTEAFF	TGTGCCAGCTCACCACGCAGGGGGCTTACTGAAGCTTTCTTT
TRBV2	.	TRBD1	TRBJ1-4	CASSLDRVGTEKLFF	TGTGCCAGCAGCTTGGACAGGGTTGGAACCGAAAAACTGTTTTTT
TRBV7-9	.	TRBD2	TRBJ2-3	CASSPSSGTQYF	TGTGCCAGCAGCCCTTCTAGCGGGACGCAGTATTTT
TRBV7-6	.	.	TRBJ1-2	CASSLETPGRQGHGYTF	TGTGCCAGCAGCTTAGAGACCCCGGGGAGACAAGGACATGGCTACACCTTC
TRBV28	.	.	TRBJ1-6	CASSATAPLHF	TGTGCCAGCAGCGCAACGGCACCCCTCCACTTT
TRBV6-6	.	.	TRBJ1-2	CASSYPRGGDGYTF	TGTGCCAGCAGTTACCCCCGTGGGGGGGATGGCTACACCTTC
TRBV21-1	.	.	TRBJ2-7	CASTPRTSGYEQYF	TGTGCCAGCACCCCAAGGACTAGCGGCTACGAGCAGTACTTC
TRBV4-2	.	TRBD2	TRBJ2-1	CASSQTSGTGEQFF	TGTGCCAGCAGCCAGACTAGCGGGACGGGTGAGCAGTTCTTC